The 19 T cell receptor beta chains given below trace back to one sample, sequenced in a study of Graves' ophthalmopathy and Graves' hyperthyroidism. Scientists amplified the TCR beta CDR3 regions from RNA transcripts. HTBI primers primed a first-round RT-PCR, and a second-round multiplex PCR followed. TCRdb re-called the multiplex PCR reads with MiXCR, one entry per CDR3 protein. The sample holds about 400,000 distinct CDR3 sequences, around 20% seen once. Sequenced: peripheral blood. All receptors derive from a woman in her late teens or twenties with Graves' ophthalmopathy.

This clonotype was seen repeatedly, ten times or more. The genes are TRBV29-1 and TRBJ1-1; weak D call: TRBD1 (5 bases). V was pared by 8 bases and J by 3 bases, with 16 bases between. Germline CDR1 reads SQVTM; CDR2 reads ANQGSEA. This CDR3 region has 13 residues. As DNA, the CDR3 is TGCAGCTCAATAGGGGTTTCGGACACTGAAGCTTTCTTT. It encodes CSSIGVSDTEAFF.

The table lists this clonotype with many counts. The CDR3 sequence: CASSRQTYEQYF. DNA of the CDR3: TGTGCCAGCAGTAGGCAAACCTACGAGCAGTACTTC. V gene TRBV12-3 or TRBV12-4 combines with J gene TRBJ2-7; D is undetermined. This CDR3 has 12 residues. Trimming removed 5 bases at V and 2 bases at J, with 7 bases between.

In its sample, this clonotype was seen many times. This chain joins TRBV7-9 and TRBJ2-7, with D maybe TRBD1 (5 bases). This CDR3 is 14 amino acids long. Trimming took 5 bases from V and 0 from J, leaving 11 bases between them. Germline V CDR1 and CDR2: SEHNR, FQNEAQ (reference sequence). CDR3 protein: CASSRGQTSYEQYF. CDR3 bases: TGTGCCAGCAGCCGAGGACAAACCTCCTACGAGCAGTACTTC.

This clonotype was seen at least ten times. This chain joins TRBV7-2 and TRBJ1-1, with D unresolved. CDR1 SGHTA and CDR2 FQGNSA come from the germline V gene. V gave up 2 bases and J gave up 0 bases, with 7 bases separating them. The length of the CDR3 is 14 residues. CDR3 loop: CASSLSSLNTEAFF. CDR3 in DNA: TGTGCCAGCAGCTTATCCTCCCTGAACACTGAAGCTTTCTTT.

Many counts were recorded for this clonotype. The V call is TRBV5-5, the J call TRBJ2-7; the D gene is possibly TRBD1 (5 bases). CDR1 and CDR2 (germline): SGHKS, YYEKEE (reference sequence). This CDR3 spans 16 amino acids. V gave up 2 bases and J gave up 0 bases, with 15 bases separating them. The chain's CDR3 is CASSFRGNSFSYEQYF. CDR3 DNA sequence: TGTGCCAGCAGCTTTAGGGGCAACTCCTTCTCCTACGAGCAGTACTTC.

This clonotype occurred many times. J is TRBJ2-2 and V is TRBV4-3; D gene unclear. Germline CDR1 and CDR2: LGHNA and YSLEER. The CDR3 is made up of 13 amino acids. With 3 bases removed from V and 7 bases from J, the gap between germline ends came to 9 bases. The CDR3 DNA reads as TGCGCCAGCAGCCAGGGGATGGGCGGGGAGCTGTTTTTT. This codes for CASSQGMGGELFF.

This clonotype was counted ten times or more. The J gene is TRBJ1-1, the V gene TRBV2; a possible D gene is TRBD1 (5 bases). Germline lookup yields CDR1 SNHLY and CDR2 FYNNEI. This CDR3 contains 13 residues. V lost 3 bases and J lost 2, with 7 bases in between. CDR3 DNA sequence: TGTGCCAGCAGTGACGACAGTAACACTGAAGCTTTCTTT. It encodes CASSDDSNTEAFF.

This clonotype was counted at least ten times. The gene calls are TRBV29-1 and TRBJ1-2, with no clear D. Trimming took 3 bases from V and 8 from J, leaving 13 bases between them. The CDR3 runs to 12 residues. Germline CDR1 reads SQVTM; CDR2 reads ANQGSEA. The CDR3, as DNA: TGCAGCGTTGAGGAAAAGAGAGAGGGCTACACCTTC. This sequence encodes CSVEEKREGYTF.

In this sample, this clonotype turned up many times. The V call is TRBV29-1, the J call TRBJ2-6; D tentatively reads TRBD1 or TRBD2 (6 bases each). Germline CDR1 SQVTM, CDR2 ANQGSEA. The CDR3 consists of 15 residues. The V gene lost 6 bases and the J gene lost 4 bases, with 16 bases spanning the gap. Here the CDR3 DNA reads TGCAGCGTCATGCAAGGGGGACTGGGGGCCAACGTCCTGACTTTC. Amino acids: CSVMQGGLGANVLTF.

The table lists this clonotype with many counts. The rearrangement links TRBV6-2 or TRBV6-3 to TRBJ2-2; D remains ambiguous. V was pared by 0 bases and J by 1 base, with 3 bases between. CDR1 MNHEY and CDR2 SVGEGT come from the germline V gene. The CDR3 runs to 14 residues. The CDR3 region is CASSYSRNTGELFF. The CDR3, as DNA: TGTGCCAGCAGTTACTCAAGGAACACCGGGGAGCTGTTTTTT.

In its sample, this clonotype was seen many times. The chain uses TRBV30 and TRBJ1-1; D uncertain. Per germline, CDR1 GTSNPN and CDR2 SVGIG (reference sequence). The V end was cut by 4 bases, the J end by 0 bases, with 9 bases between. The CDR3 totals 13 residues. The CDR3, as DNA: TGTGCCTGGACAAACCTTATGAACACTGAAGCTTTCTTT. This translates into CAWTNLMNTEAFF.

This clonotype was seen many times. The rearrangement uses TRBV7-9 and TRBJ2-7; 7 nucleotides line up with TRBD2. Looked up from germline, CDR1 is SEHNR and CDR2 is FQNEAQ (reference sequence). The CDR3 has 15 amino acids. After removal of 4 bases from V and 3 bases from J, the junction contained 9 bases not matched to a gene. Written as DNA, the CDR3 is TGTGCCAGCAGCTCCTTCAGCGGGGAAAACTACGAGCAGTACTTC. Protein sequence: CASSSFSGENYEQYF.

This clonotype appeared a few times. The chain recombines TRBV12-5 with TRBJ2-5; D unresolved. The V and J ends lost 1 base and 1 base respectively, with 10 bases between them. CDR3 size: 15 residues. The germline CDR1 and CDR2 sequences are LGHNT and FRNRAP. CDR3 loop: CASGLGQAFQETQYF. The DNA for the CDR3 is TGTGCTAGTGGTTTGGGCCAGGCCTTCCAAGAGACCCAGTACTTC. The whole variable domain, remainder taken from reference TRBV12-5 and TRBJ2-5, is DARVTQTPRHKVTEMGQEVTMRCQPILGHNTVFWYRQTMMQGLELLAYFRNRAPLDDSGMPKDRFSAEMPDATLATLKIQPSEPRDSAVYFCASGLGQAFQETQYFGPGTRLLVL.

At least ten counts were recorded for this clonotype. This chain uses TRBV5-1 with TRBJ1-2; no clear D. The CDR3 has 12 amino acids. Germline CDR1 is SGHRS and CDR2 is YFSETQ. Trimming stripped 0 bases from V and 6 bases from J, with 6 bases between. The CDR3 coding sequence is TGCGCCAGCAGCTTGGAAGGAAATGGCTACACCTTC. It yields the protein CASSLEGNGYTF. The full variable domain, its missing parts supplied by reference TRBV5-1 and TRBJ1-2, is KAGVTQTPRYLIKTRGQQVTLSCSPISGHRSVSWYQQTPGQGLQFLFEYFSETQRNKGNFPGRFSGRQFSNSRSEMNVSTLELGDSALYLCASSLEGNGYTFGSGTRLTVV.

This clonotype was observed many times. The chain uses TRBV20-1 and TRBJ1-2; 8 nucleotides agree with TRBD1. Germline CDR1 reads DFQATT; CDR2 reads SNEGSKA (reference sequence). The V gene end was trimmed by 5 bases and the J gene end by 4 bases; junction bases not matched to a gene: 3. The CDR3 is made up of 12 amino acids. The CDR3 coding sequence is TGCAGTGCTTCAGACAGGGGCTATGGCTACACCTTC. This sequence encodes CSASDRGYGYTF.

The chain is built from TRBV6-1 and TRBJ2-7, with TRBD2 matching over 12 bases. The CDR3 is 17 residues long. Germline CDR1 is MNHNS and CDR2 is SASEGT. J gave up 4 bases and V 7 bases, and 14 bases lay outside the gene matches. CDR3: CASTEELAGGGRYEQYF. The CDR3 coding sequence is TGTGCCAGCACAGAGGAACTAGCGGGAGGAGGCCGTTACGAGCAGTACTTC.

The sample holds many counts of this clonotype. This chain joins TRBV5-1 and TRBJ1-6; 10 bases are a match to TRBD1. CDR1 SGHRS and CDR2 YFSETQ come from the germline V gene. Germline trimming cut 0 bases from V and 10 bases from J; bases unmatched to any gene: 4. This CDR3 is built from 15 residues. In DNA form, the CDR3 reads TGCGCCAGCAGCTTGGCGGGACAGGGGTTATCACCCCTCCACTTT. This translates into CASSLAGQGLSPLHF.

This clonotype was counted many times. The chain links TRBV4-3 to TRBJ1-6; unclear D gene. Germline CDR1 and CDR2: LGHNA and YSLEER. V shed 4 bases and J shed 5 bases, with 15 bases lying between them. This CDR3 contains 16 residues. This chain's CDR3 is CASSPQPGNDNSPLHF. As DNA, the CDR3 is TGCGCCAGCAGCCCACAACCCGGGAACGATAATTCACCCCTCCACTTT.

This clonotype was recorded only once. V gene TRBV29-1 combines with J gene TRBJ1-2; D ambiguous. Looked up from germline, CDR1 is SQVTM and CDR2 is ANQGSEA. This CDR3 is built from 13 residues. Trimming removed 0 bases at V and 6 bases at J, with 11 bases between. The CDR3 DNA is TGCAGCGTTGAAGACAGGATTATCGATGGCTACACCTTC. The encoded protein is CSVEDRIIDGYTF.